Shown below are 21 T cell receptor beta chains from a single sample sequenced in a study of cytomegalovirus exposure and HLA in healthy donors. The repertoire was sequenced with immunoSEQ multiplex PCR; TCRdb's copy has only in-frame clones and lacks some. The repertoire has 300,000 or so clones, roughly 86% of them found once; the top ten carry around 1%. The sequenced sample consisted of PBMCs. The receptors come from a man aged 25 to 40 in good health and CMV-seronegative.

This chain joins TRBV27 and TRBJ2-7; no firm D call. Trimming took off 2 bases at V and 2 bases at J, with 7 bases between the two ends. CDR1 is MNHEY and CDR2 is SMNVEV in the germline V gene (reference sequence). The CDR3 runs to 13 residues. The CDR3 loop reads CASSLGQPYEQYF. For the CDR3, the DNA is TGTGCCAGCAGTTTAGGGCAGCCCTACGAGCAGTACTTC.

The CDR3 region is CASKSGTGPYEQYF. The CDR3 bases are TGCGCCAGCAAGTCCGGGACAGGACCCTACGAGCAGTACTTC. V usage is TRBV10-1 and J usage is TRBJ2-7; 8 bases align to TRBD1. The CDR3 contains 14 residues. Looked up from germline, CDR1 is WNHNN and CDR2 is SYGVQD (reference sequence). Unmatched junction bases numbered 7, after V lost 7 bases and J lost 2 bases.

This clone is a singleton in its sample. The V gene is TRBV19, the J gene TRBJ2-7, with 8 bases aligning to TRBD1. Germline values: CDR1 LNHDA, CDR2 SQIVND (reference sequence). The CDR3 has 14 amino acids. V shed 6 bases and J 1 base; nucleotides not matched to a gene: 5. The CDR3: CASSRQGHSYEQYF. The CDR3 DNA is TGTGCCAGTAGCCGACAGGGGCATTCCTACGAGCAGTACTTC.

J is TRBJ1-4 and V is TRBV4-3, with TRBD1 identical over 8 bases. The germline gives CDR1 LGHNA, CDR2 YSLEER. V dropped 1 base and J dropped 5; count of bases not matched to a gene: 3. The CDR3 loop spans 15 amino acids. Here the CDR3 reads CASSQVGTGNEKLFF. As DNA, the CDR3 is TGCGCCAGCAGCCAAGTCGGGACAGGAAATGAAAAACTGTTTTTT.

The chain carries TRBV27 and TRBJ2-2; D ambiguous. This CDR3 is built from 13 residues. Trimming stripped 5 bases from V and 0 bases from J, with 4 bases between. Germline lookup yields CDR1 MNHEY and CDR2 SMNVEV (reference sequence). The CDR3 loop reads CASSLANTGELFF. CDR3 bases: TGTGCCAGCAGTCTCGCGAACACCGGGGAGCTGTTTTTT.

This clone appeared a single time. V gene TRBV5-6 combines with J gene TRBJ1-1; the D gene is possibly TRBD1 (5 bases). V shed 2 bases and J shed 0 bases, with 11 bases lying between them. CDR3 length: 15 residues. The germline gives CDR1 SGHDT, CDR2 YYEEEE. DNA of the CDR3: TGTGCCAGCAGCTTAAGGGGCACCATGAACACTGAAGCTTTCTTT. Its translation: CASSLRGTMNTEAFF.

The V call is TRBV4-1, the J call TRBJ1-4; no firm D call. Looked up from germline, CDR1 is MGHRA and CDR2 is YSYEKL. With 0 bases removed from V and 6 bases from J, the gap between germline ends came to 11 bases. The CDR3 covers 15 residues. The DNA of the CDR3 is TGCGCCAGCAGCCAAGAAGCCAGGAAAGATGAAAAACTGTTTTTT. This encodes CASSQEARKDEKLFF.

The chain uses TRBV4-2 and TRBJ1-5, with 9 positions matching TRBD1. This CDR3 contains 18 residues. Germline CDR1 and CDR2: LGHNA and YNFKEQ. V lost 0 bases and J lost 7; bases outside the gene matches: 13. The CDR3 spells CASSQDMLGVTGGQPQHF. The CDR3 DNA follows: TGTGCCAGCAGCCAAGACATGCTGGGGGTAACAGGGGGCCAGCCCCAGCATTTT.

The chain joins TRBV5-8 to TRBJ2-7; D remains ambiguous. The V and J ends lost 1 base and 2 bases respectively, with 4 bases between them. The germline V gene encodes CDR1 SGHTS and CDR2 YDEGEE. This CDR3 has 12 residues. CDR3 in DNA: TGTGCCAGCAGCTTGCAGACCTACGAGCAGTACTTC. Translating gives CASSLQTYEQYF. The whole variable domain, remainder taken from reference TRBV5-8 and TRBJ2-7, is EAGVTQSPTHLIKTRGQQATLRCSPISGHTSVYWYQQALGLGLQFLLWYDEGEERNRGNFPPRFSGRQFPNYSSELNVNALELEDSALYLCASSLQTYEQYFGPGTRLTVT.

The chain carries TRBV6-1 and TRBJ2-1; 10 nucleotides align to TRBD2. Unmatched junction bases numbered 6, after V lost 6 bases and J lost 4 bases. The CDR3 covers 15 residues. The germline CDR1 and CDR2 sequences are MNHNS and SASEGT. CDR3 bases: TGTGCCAGCAGCGGGAAGCGGGGGGGTTACAATGAGCAGTTCTTC. It translates to CASSGKRGGYNEQFF.

V is TRBV11-2 and J is TRBJ1-1; a weak D match, TRBD1 (5 bases). The CDR3 consists of 15 residues. CDR1 is SGHAT and CDR2 is FQNNGV in the germline V gene. Trimming removed 5 bases from V and 5 bases from J, with 18 bases in between. The CDR3 DNA is TGTGCCAGCAGCCGTGGGGCAGGGATGGGAACTGAAGCTTTCTTT. It codes for CASSRGAGMGTEAFF.

The table lists this clone with a count of one. The chain carries TRBV21-1 and TRBJ2-7; the table assigns TRBD1, which was not confirmed against the DNA. TRBV21-1 is a pseudogene. CDR3 size: 17 residues. The DNA for the CDR3 is TGTGCCAGCTGGCGGGGTTGCTCCAGGGGGCCCCCCTACGAGCAGTACTTC. It translates to CASWRGCSRGPPYEQYF.

The chain links TRBV19 to TRBJ1-2, with D possibly matching TRBD1 (5 bases). Germline V lookup: CDR1 LNHDA, CDR2 SQIVND (reference sequence). Trimming removed 6 bases at V and 0 bases at J, with 11 bases between. The CDR3 extends over 14 amino acids. The CDR3, as DNA: TGTGCCAGTAGCGGACACGCTACTAACTATGGCTACACCTTC. It codes for CASSGHATNYGYTF.

This chain links TRBV9 with TRBJ2-3; 7 positions agree with TRBD2. The germline gives CDR1 SGDLS, CDR2 YYNGEE. The CDR3 spans 15 residues. V trimming: 1 base; J trimming: 2 bases; junction bases outside the gene matches: 4. CDR3 DNA: TGTGCCAGCAGCGTATCGGGGGGACTCACAGATACGCAGTATTTT. It specifies CASSVSGGLTDTQYF.

The V gene is TRBV6-5, the J gene TRBJ1-2; D perhaps matches TRBD1 (5 bases). Per germline, CDR1 MNHEY and CDR2 SVGAGI. The CDR3 has 13 amino acids. The ends were cut back, 7 bases at V and 1 base at J, with 10 bases in the middle. The CDR3 nucleotides are TGTGCCAGCAAGCGGGGGGTTAACTATGGCTACACCTTC. Protein product: CASKRGVNYGYTF.

The chain carries TRBV9 and TRBJ2-5; D might be TRBD1 (5 bases). V lost 1 base to trimming and J lost 5 bases, with 12 bases between them. CDR3 length: 14 residues. Per germline, CDR1 SGDLS and CDR2 YYNGEE. As DNA, the CDR3 is TGTGCCAGCAGCGTAACAGGAGAGTGGGAGACCCAGTACTTC. Protein product: CASSVTGEWETQYF.

This clone was recorded only once. The rearrangement uses TRBV6-6 and TRBJ1-4; tentatively, D is TRBD1 (6 bases). CDR3 length: 14 residues. V lost 6 bases to trimming and J lost 7 bases, with 15 bases between them. Looked up from germline, CDR1 is MNHNY and CDR2 is SVGAGI (reference sequence). The CDR3 nucleotides are TGTGCCAGCAGGGGAACAGGGAAGGGTGAAAAACTGTTTTTT. Residues: CASRGTGKGEKLFF.

This clone came up a few times. In nucleotides, the CDR3 is TGTGCCAGCAGCTTAGCGGGACAGCTCGAAGCTTTCTTT. As protein: CASSLAGQLEAFF. This chain connects TRBV7-9 to TRBJ1-1, with 7 bases identical to TRBD1. With V trimmed by 0 bases and J by 8 bases, 3 bases remained unmatched. CDR3 length: 13 residues. CDR1 and CDR2 from the germline V gene are SEHNR and FQNEAQ (reference sequence).

The chain carries TRBV4-3 and TRBJ2-2, with 7 bases lining up with TRBD2. CDR1 and CDR2 from the germline V gene are LGHNA and YSLEER. V lost 1 base and J lost 3; bases outside the gene matches: 5. CDR3 length: 16 amino acids. The CDR3 sequence: CASSQGTRRDTGELFF. The CDR3 DNA follows: TGCGCCAGCAGCCAAGGGACTAGGCGGGACACCGGGGAGCTGTTTTTT.

This clone was detected only a few times. This rearrangement joins TRBV6-5 to TRBJ1-6; 7 nucleotides match TRBD1. Trimming took 6 bases from V and 7 from J; bases not matched to a gene: 6. The CDR3 spans 14 residues. Germline V gives CDR1 MNHEY, CDR2 SVGAGI. The CDR3 protein is CASSRGEENSPLHF. In DNA, the CDR3 is TGTGCCAGCAGCAGGGGGGAGGAGAATTCACCCCTCCACTTT.

The rearrangement uses TRBV6-1 and TRBJ2-3; TRBD2 matches at 11 bases. J lost 3 bases, V lost 10 bases, and 6 bases had no gene match. Germline lookup yields CDR1 MNHNS and CDR2 SASEGT. This CDR3 is 14 amino acids long. This chain's CDR3 is CATLAGGSTDTQYF. The CDR3 coding sequence is TGTGCCACTCTAGCGGGGGGCTCGACAGATACGCAGTATTTT.